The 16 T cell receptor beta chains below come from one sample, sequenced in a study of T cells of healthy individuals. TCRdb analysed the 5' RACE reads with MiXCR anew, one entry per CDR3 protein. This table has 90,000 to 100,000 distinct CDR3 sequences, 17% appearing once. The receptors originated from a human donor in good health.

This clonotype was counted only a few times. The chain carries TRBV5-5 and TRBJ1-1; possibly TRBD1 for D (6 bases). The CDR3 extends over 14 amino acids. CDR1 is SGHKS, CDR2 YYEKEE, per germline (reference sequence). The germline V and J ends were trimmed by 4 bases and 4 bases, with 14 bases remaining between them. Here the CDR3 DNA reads TGTGCCAGCAGCCCCCTTGGGGGCCCCACTGAAGCTTTCTTT. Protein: CASSPLGGPTEAFF.

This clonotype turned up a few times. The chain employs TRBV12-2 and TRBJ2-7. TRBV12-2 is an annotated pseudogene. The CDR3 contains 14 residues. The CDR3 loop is CASRHRSSPYEQYF. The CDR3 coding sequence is TGTGCAAGTCGCCACCGATCTAGCCCGTACGAGCAGTACTTC.

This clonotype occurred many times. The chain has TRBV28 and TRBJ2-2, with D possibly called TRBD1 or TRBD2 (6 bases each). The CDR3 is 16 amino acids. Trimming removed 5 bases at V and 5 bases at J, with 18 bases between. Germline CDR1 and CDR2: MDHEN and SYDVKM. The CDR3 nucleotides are TGTGCCAGCAGTAGAAGGACAGACGCGGGGACCGGGGAGCTGTTTTTT. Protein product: CASSRRTDAGTGELFF.

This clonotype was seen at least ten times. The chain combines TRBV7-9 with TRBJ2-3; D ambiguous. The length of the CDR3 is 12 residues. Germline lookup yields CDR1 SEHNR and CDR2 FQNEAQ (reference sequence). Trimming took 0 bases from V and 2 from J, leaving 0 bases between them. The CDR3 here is CASSLATDTQYF. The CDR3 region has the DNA TGTGCCAGCAGCTTAGCCACAGATACGCAGTATTTT.

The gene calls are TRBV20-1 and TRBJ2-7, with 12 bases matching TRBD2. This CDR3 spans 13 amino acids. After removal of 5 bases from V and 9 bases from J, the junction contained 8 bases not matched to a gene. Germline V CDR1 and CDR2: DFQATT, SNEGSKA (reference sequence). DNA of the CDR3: TGCAGTGCTGACCGACTAGCGGGAGTGGGGCAGTACTTC. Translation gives CSADRLAGVGQYF.

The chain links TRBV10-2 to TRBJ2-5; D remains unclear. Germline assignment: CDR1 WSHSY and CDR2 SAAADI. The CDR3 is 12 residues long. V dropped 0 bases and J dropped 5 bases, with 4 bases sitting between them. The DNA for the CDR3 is TGCGCCAGCAGTGAGTCAGGGGAGACCCAGTACTTC. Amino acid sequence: CASSESGETQYF.

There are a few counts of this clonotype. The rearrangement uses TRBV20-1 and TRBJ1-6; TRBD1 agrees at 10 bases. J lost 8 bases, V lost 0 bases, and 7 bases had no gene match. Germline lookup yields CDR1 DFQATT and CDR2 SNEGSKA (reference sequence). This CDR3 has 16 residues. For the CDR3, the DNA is TGCAGTGCTAGAGATTCGTCGGGACAGGGGCATTCACCCCTCCACTTT. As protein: CSARDSSGQGHSPLHF.

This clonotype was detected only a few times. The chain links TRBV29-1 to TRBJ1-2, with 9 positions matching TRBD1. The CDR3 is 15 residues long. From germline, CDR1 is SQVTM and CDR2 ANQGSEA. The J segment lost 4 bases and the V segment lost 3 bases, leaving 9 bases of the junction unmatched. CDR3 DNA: TGCAGCGTTGAGCACAGGGGGCGCGTGGGCTATGGCTACACCTTC. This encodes CSVEHRGRVGYGYTF.

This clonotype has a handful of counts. CDR3 nucleotide sequence: TGTGCCAGCAGTTTATTAGAAAGTGTCGGTTGGAACACCGGGGAGCTGTTTTTT. Protein: CASSLLESVGWNTGELFF. This rearrangement joins TRBV28 to TRBJ2-2; D is unresolved. The CDR3 has 18 residues. The germline V gene has CDR1 MDHEN and CDR2 SYDVKM. V was trimmed by 1 base and J by 1 base, leaving 16 bases between them.

CDR3 nucleotides: TGCGCCAGCAGCTTGGGTAGGATTAACTACAATGAGCAGTTCTTC. As protein: CASSLGRINYNEQFF. The chain joins TRBV5-1 to TRBJ2-1, with D unresolved. V shed 0 bases and J shed 3 bases, with 10 bases lying between them. The CDR3 totals 15 residues. Germline CDR1 and CDR2: SGHRS and YFSETQ.

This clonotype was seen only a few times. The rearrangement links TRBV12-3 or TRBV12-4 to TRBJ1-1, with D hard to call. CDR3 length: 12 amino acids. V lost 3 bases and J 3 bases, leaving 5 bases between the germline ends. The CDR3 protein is CASSFGDTEAFF. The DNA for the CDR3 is TGTGCCAGCAGTTTCGGGGACACTGAAGCTTTCTTT.

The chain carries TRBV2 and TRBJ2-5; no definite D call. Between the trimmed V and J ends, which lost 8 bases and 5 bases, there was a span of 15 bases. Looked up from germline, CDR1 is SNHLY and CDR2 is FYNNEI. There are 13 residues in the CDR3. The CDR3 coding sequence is TGTGCCAGCCTTATCGACCTTCGGGAGACCCAGTACTTC. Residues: CASLIDLRETQYF.

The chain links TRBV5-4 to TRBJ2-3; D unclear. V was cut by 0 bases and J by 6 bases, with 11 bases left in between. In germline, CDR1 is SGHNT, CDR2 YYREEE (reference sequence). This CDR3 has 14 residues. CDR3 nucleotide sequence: TGTGCCAGCAGCTTGGGGAAGCCCGGCGATACGCAGTATTTT. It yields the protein CASSLGKPGDTQYF.

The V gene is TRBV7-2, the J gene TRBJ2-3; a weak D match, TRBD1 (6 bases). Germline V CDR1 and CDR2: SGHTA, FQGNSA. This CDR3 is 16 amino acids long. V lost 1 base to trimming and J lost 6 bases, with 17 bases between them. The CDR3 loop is CASSLGGPRGADTQYF. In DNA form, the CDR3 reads TGTGCCAGCAGCTTAGGCGGACCCAGGGGCGCGGATACGCAGTATTTT. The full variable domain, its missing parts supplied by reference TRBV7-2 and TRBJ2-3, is GAGVSQSPSNKVTEKGKDVELRCDPISGHTALYWYRQSLGQGLEFLIYFQGNSAPDKSGLPSDRFSAERTGGSVSTLTIQRTQQEDSAVYLCASSLGGPRGADTQYFGPGTRLTVL.

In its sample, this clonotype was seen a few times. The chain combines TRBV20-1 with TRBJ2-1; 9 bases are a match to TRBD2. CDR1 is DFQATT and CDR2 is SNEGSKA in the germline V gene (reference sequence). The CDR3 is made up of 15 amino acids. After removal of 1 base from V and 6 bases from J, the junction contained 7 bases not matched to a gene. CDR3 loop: CSARAARGGFNEQFF. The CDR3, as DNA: TGCAGTGCTAGAGCAGCGCGGGGGGGATTCAATGAGCAGTTCTTC.

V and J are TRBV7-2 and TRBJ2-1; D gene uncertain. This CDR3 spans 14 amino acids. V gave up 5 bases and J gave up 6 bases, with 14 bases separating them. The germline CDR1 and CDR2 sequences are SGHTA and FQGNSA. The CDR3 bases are TGTGCCAGCAGCCCCGACGGGTACCGCAATGAGCAGTTCTTC. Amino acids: CASSPDGYRNEQFF.